This passage covers 3 T cell receptor beta chains from one sample sequenced in a study of blood T cell repertoires in COVID-19. TCRdb keeps only in-frame clones here, not all; method: immunoSEQ multiplex PCR. Counted here are roughly 200,000 clones, 86% occurring once; the ten biggest clones make up 3.5% to 5.5%. The sequencing sample was made of PBMCs or T cells enriched from blood (not recorded which). The source of these receptors is a woman under 40 who had been exposed to COVID-19.

This clone occurred a few times. The chain employs TRBV30 and TRBJ1-4; D ambiguous. Trimming took off 1 base at V and 8 bases at J, with 11 bases between the two ends. The CDR3 is 13 amino acids. In germline, CDR1 is GTSNPN, CDR2 SVGIG (reference sequence). The CDR3 here is CAWSEPAGEKLFF. CDR3 DNA: TGTGCCTGGAGTGAACCCGCAGGAGAAAAACTGTTTTTT.

The chain combines TRBV2 with TRBJ1-6; possible D gene TRBD1, 6 bases. Trimming shortened V by 3 bases and J by 4 bases, and 10 bases separated the two germline ends. The CDR3 is 15 amino acids. CDR1 is SNHLY, CDR2 FYNNEI, per germline. The CDR3 protein is CASSDAGQYNSPLHF. In DNA, the CDR3 is TGTGCCAGCAGTGACGCCGGACAGTATAATTCACCCCTCCACTTT.

This rearrangement joins TRBV6-2 or TRBV6-3 to TRBJ2-3; the D gene is possibly TRBD1 (6 bases). Germline V gives CDR1 MNHEY, CDR2 SVGEGT. Trimming cost V 6 bases and J 6 bases, with 22 bases left between them. The CDR3 consists of 16 residues. The CDR3 nucleotides read TGTGCCAGCAGCAACAGGGTTCCAGCGGTTGGTGATACGCAGTATTTT. It encodes CASSNRVPAVGDTQYF.